This note documents a single TCR beta chain sequence. Its matching antigen is unknown. Different DNA sequences within this sample yield the same CDR3. The CDR3 is 16 residues long. The V segment lost 3 bases and the J segment 6 bases; nucleotides outside the gene matches: 6. Germline CDR1 reads SGDLS; CDR2 reads YYNGEE. The sample is drawn from a study of cytomegalovirus exposure and HLA in healthy donors. The PCR made use of 60 Vbeta and 13 Jbeta primers. This table comes from immunoSEQ multiplex PCR, and its TCRdb copy is limited to in-frame clones, with some not included. Counted here are almost 200,000 clones, 65% to 80% occurring once; the ten biggest clones make up 3.5% to 5%. Study-wide results and limits: As a later analysis showed, a missense DCLRE1C variant was linked to trimming of TCR beta V- and J-genes. Confirmation was obtained in vitro that three CMV-associated chains are specific for CMV antigens. Information on immune exposure was restricted to one variable (CMV serostatus).

The gene calls are TRBV9 and TRBJ2-2; TRBD2 matches at 12 bases. This TCR derives from a woman in her 30s in good health and CMV-seropositive. Sequenced: PBMCs. CDR3 coding DNA: TGTGCCAGCAGCGCCTTGACTAGCGGGAGTCCCGGGGAGCTGTTTTTT. Amino acids: CASSALTSGSPGELFF.